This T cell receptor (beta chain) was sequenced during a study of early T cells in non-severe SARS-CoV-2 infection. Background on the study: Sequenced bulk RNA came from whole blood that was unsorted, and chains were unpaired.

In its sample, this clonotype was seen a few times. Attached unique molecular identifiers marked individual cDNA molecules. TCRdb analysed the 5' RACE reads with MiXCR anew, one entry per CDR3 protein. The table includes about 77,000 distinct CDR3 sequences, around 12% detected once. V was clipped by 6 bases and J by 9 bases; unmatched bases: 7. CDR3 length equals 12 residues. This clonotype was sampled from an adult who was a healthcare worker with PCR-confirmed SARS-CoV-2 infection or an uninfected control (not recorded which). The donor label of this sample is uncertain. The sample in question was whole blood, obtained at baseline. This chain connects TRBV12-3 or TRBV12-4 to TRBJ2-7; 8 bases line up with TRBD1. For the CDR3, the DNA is TGTGCCAGCAGCCGGACAGGGCCGGGGCAGTACTTC. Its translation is CASSRTGPGQYF.